One sample yielded the 2 T cell receptor beta chains listed below, sequenced in a study of cytomegalovirus exposure and HLA in healthy donors. In the PCR, 60 Vbeta and 13 Jbeta primers were used. The protocol was immunoSEQ multiplex PCR, while the TCRdb copy is restricted to in-frame clones and leaves out a portion. The sample includes around 150,000 clones, about 84% of them seen just once. The source material was PBMCs. All receptors come from a male donor in good health and CMV-seronegative.

This clone was counted once. The V and J genes are TRBV7-9 and TRBJ2-7; 9 nucleotides agree with TRBD1. With 5 bases clipped from V and 1 base from J, the junction kept 0 bases outside the gene matches. CDR3 length: 13 amino acids. Germline V gene data show CDR1 as SEHNR and CDR2 as FQNEAQ (reference sequence). CDR3 sequence: CASSGQGSYEQYF. CDR3 DNA: TGTGCCAGCAGCGGACAGGGGTCCTACGAGCAGTACTTC.

This clone was counted a few times. V and J are TRBV19 and TRBJ1-4; 8 nucleotides align to TRBD1. V shed 8 bases and J 7 bases; nucleotides not matched to a gene: 9. The germline V gene has CDR1 LNHDA and CDR2 SQIVND (reference sequence). CDR3 length: 14 amino acids. In DNA form, the CDR3 reads TGTGCCAGTCGCGCGGACAGGGCGGGTGAAAAACTGTTTTTT. Protein: CASRADRAGEKLFF.